These T cell receptor beta chains were read from a single sample in a study of T cells in Graves' hyperthyroidism and ophthalmopathy. TCRdb redid the calling of the multiplex PCR reads with MiXCR, one entry per CDR3 protein. The table has a few hundred thousand distinct CDR3 sequences, roughly 13% seen once. The sequenced sample was blood. These receptors all stem from a woman aged 18-35 years with Graves' hyperthyroidism. Each CDR3 is given with its conserved first and last residue. A D gene is named only where the DNA matches it firmly. Size tells how often a clone was seen (once, few, many) or the class of an expanded clone, and some rows leave it out.

size: many
D: .
J: TRBJ2-3
V: TRBV7-3
DNA: TGTGCCAGCAGCCTACTCACGCCAGATACGCAGTATTTT
CDR3: CASSLLTPDTQYF

size: .
D: TRBD2
J: TRBJ2-1
V: TRBV7-6
DNA: TGTGCCAGCAGCTTACGATCCCTAGCGGGAGGGAATGAGCAGTTCTTC
CDR3: CASSLRSLAGGNEQFF

size: few
D: .
J: TRBJ2-2
V: TRBV9
DNA: TGTGCCAGCAGCGTAGGAGCACAGGACACCGGGGAGCTGTTTTTT
CDR3: CASSVGAQDTGELFF

size: many
D: .
J: TRBJ1-1
V: TRBV5-1
DNA: TGCGCCAGCAGCTTGCAACAGGGAGAAACTGAAGCTTTCTTT
CDR3: CASSLQQGETEAFF

size: many
D: .
J: TRBJ2-7
V: TRBV6-1
DNA: TGTGCCAGCGACAGCCTTAGCTCCTACGAGCAGTACTTC
CDR3: CASDSLSSYEQYF

size: many
D: .
J: TRBJ2-2
V: TRBV28
DNA: TGTGCCAGCACCCTGACGAACACCGGGGAGCTGTTTTTT
CDR3: CASTLTNTGELFF

size: many
D: .
J: TRBJ2-7
V: TRBV28
DNA: TGTGCCAGCAGTCACCGGGACAAGCAGTACTTC
CDR3: CASSHRDKQYF

size: few
D: .
J: TRBJ2-7
V: TRBV9
DNA: TGTGCCAGCAGCGTAGATGGCGGGATGAGACGGGAGCAGTACTTC
CDR3: CASSVDGGMRREQYF

size: .
D: TRBD1
J: TRBJ1-2
V: TRBV7-2
DNA: TGTGCCAGCAGCCGAGGGACAGGGCTTGATGGCTACACCTTC
CDR3: CASSRGTGLDGYTF

size: few
D: .
J: TRBJ2-5
V: TRBV14
DNA: TGTGCCAGCAGCCAAGGTCCAGGGGTAAACCAAGAGACCCAGTACTTC
CDR3: CASSQGPGVNQETQYF

size: many
D: .
J: TRBJ1-1
V: TRBV30
DNA: TGTGCCTGGACCAGACAGCTGAACACTGAAGCTTTCTTT
CDR3: CAWTRQLNTEAFF

size: .
D: TRBD1
J: TRBJ2-2
V: TRBV28
DNA: TGTGCCAGCAGTTTACGCGGACAGGGAGCCGGGGAGCTGTTTTTT
CDR3: CASSLRGQGAGELFF

size: many
D: .
J: TRBJ2-1
V: TRBV7-2
DNA: TGTGCCAGCAGCTTAGAAGGGTTCCCTTACAATGAGCAGTTCTTC
CDR3: CASSLEGFPYNEQFF

size: .
D: TRBD1
J: TRBJ2-5
V: TRBV2
DNA: TGTGCCAGCAGTGCTTGGGGACAGGGTTGGGAGACCCAGTACTTC
CDR3: CASSAWGQGWETQYF

size: many
D: TRBD1
J: TRBJ1-5
V: TRBV6-1
DNA: TGTGCCAGCAGTCGCGAGACAGGGAGCAATCAGCCCCAGCATTTT
CDR3: CASSRETGSNQPQHF

size: .
D: TRBD1
J: TRBJ2-1
V: TRBV20-1
DNA: TGCAGTCACGGACAGGACGACTACAATGAGCAGTTCTTC
CDR3: CSHGQDDYNEQFF

size: few
D: .
J: TRBJ2-7
V: TRBV7-8
DNA: TGTGCCAGCAGCTTAGGGAGGACCCTCTCCTACGAGCAGTACTTC
CDR3: CASSLGRTLSYEQYF

size: many
D: .
J: TRBJ2-3
V: TRBV2
DNA: TGTGCCAGCAGTGAAAGGGCAGGAGAAGTGGGCGATACGCAGTATTTT
CDR3: CASSERAGEVGDTQYF

size: many
D: TRBD1
J: TRBJ1-1
V: TRBV28
DNA: TGTGCCAGCAGTTTGGGGGTGGGGACAGGGGATTACGACACTGAAGCTTTCTTT
CDR3: CASSLGVGTGDYDTEAFF

size: many
D: TRBD1
J: TRBJ2-7
V: TRBV29-1
DNA: TGCAGCGTTTCCCAAACAGGGGGTGGCGTCGAGCAGTACTTC
CDR3: CSVSQTGGGVEQYF

size: .
D: .
J: TRBJ2-6
V: TRBV6-1
DNA: TGTGCCAGCAGTGAAGGGGACGGGGCCAACGTCCTGACTTTC
CDR3: CASSEGDGANVLTF

size: many
D: .
J: TRBJ2-7
V: TRBV5-1
DNA: TGCGCCAGCAGTCCGGTCGGTTTTTCCTACGAGCAGTACTTC
CDR3: CASSPVGFSYEQYF

size: many
D: TRBD1
J: TRBJ2-5
V: TRBV6-1
DNA: TGTGCCAGCAGTGTCCTGACAGGGGTCGGGGAGACCCAGTACTTC
CDR3: CASSVLTGVGETQYF

size: many
D: .
J: TRBJ2-7
V: TRBV29-1
DNA: TGCAGCGTTGAAGGGCTCCACGGGAGCTCCTACGAGCAGTACTTC
CDR3: CSVEGLHGSSYEQYF

size: .
D: .
J: TRBJ2-1
V: TRBV19
DNA: TGTGCCAGTAGTATAGGGGTAGCAAGTGAGCAGTTCTTC
CDR3: CASSIGVASEQFF

size: .
D: TRBD1
J: TRBJ1-6
V: TRBV6-1
DNA: TGTGCCAGCAGTATCGGGACAGGGGTCTTACCCCTCCACTTT
CDR3: CASSIGTGVLPLHF

size: .
D: TRBD1
J: TRBJ1-1
V: TRBV28
DNA: TGTGCCAGCAACACCGTCGGGCAGGGGGGGCTGAACACTGAAGCTTTCTTT
CDR3: CASNTVGQGGLNTEAFF

size: many
D: .
J: TRBJ2-1
V: TRBV5-1
DNA: TGCGCCAGCAGCCCCTGGTCGGACTACAATGAGCAGTTCTTC
CDR3: CASSPWSDYNEQFF

size: many
D: .
J: TRBJ2-1
V: TRBV11-1
DNA: TGTGCCAGCAGCATATACAGGTCTGCCTACAATGAGCAGTTCTTC
CDR3: CASSIYRSAYNEQFF

size: .
D: TRBD1
J: TRBJ1-2
V: TRBV28
DNA: TGTGCCAGCGGTTACAGGGGGCAGCGTGGCTACACCTTC
CDR3: CASGYRGQRGYTF

size: many
D: .
J: TRBJ2-1
V: TRBV4-1
DNA: TGCGCCAGCAGCCAAGCGAGGGGCGGCGACTCCTACAATGAGCAGTTCTTC
CDR3: CASSQARGGDSYNEQFF

size: .
D: TRBD1
J: TRBJ1-1
V: TRBV7-2
DNA: TGTGCCAGCAGCTTGACAGGGGGGGGTGGTTGGAACACTGAAGCTTTCTTT
CDR3: CASSLTGGGGWNTEAFF

size: few
D: .
J: TRBJ2-4
V: TRBV2
DNA: TGTGCCAGCAGTGTAGAGGTCAAAAACATTCAGTACTTC
CDR3: CASSVEVKNIQYF

size: .
D: .
J: TRBJ2-2
V: TRBV12-3/TRBV12-4
DNA: TGTGCCAGCGGGGGGCCAGGGTACGGCACCGGGGAGCTGTTTTTT
CDR3: CASGGPGYGTGELFF

size: few
D: .
J: TRBJ1-6
V: TRBV12-3/TRBV12-4
DNA: TGTGCCAGCAGTTACGGGGGAATTGTTTCACCCCTCCACTTT
CDR3: CASSYGGIVSPLHF

size: many
D: TRBD1
J: TRBJ1-1
V: TRBV6-1
DNA: TGTGCCAGCAGTTACGGGACAGACACTGAAGCTTTCTTT
CDR3: CASSYGTDTEAFF

size: many
D: .
J: TRBJ1-5
V: TRBV6-2/TRBV6-3
DNA: TGTGCCAGCAGTTATCGTGGGGGGCACGGAAAAAATCAGCCCCAGCATTTT
CDR3: CASSYRGGHGKNQPQHF

size: .
D: TRBD2
J: TRBJ2-7
V: TRBV6-1
DNA: TGTGCCAGCAGCCCAGCGGGAGTAACCTACGAGCAGTACTTC
CDR3: CASSPAGVTYEQYF

size: few
D: .
J: TRBJ2-3
V: TRBV4-1
DNA: TGCGCCAGCAGCCAAGGAGCAGGGGCGAACACAGATACGCAGTATTTT
CDR3: CASSQGAGANTDTQYF

size: .
D: .
J: TRBJ2-3
V: TRBV5-1
DNA: TGCGCCAGCAGCTCCCGAGGGGGAGATACGCAGTATTTT
CDR3: CASSSRGGDTQYF

size: many
D: .
J: TRBJ2-5
V: TRBV28
DNA: TGTGCCAGCAGCCCGAGGACAGTGCAAGAGACCCAGTACTTC
CDR3: CASSPRTVQETQYF

size: many
D: .
J: TRBJ1-1
V: TRBV5-1
DNA: TGCGCCAGCAGCTTGGGGACGGCTGAGAACACTGAAGCTTTCTTT
CDR3: CASSLGTAENTEAFF

size: many
D: TRBD2
J: TRBJ2-7
V: TRBV12-3/TRBV12-4
DNA: TGTGCCAGCAGTACCCGGACTAGCGGGAGGGTAATAAGGGACGAGCAGTACTTC
CDR3: CASSTRTSGRVIRDEQYF

size: many
D: TRBD2
J: TRBJ2-5
V: TRBV5-1
DNA: TGCGCCAGCAGCTTGGAAGCGGGAGGGCTCCAAGAGACCCAGTACTTC
CDR3: CASSLEAGGLQETQYF

size: .
D: TRBD1
J: TRBJ1-1
V: TRBV10-3
DNA: TGTGCCATCAGCCTGGACAGGGGGGTCACTGAAGCTTTCTTT
CDR3: CAISLDRGVTEAFF

size: .
D: TRBD1
J: TRBJ2-7
V: TRBV7-9
DNA: TGTGCCAGCAGCTTAATTGGGACAGGGGTTGAGCAGTACTTC
CDR3: CASSLIGTGVEQYF

size: many
D: .
J: TRBJ2-5
V: TRBV20-1
DNA: TGCAGTGCGGCGAGGTCGGGTGAGACCCAGTACTTC
CDR3: CSAARSGETQYF

size: .
D: .
J: TRBJ1-1
V: TRBV9
DNA: TGTGCCAGCAGCCCACCGAGTGGGGGCACTGAAGCTTTCTTT
CDR3: CASSPPSGGTEAFF

size: .
D: .
J: TRBJ1-1
V: TRBV7-2
DNA: TGTGCCAGCAGCTTCCCAGGTGTTGAAGCTTTCTTT
CDR3: CASSFPGVEAFF

size: many
D: .
J: TRBJ2-7
V: TRBV28
DNA: TGTGCCAGCAGTTTAGCGTGGCAGGACAGCTACGAGCAGTACTTC
CDR3: CASSLAWQDSYEQYF

size: many
D: .
J: TRBJ2-5
V: TRBV3-1
DNA: TGTGCCAGCAGCCAAGTAAGGGAGACCCAGTACTTC
CDR3: CASSQVRETQYF

size: many
D: TRBD2
J: TRBJ2-3
V: TRBV6-1
DNA: TGTGCCAGCGGGCGGAGGACTAGCGGGAGGTCGTTAGTGAGCACAGATACGCAGTATTTT
CDR3: CASGRRTSGRSLVSTDTQYF

size: many
D: TRBD1
J: TRBJ1-2
V: TRBV3-1
DNA: TGTGCCAGCAGCCAAGATTGGACAGGGGCCAACTATGGCTACACCTTC
CDR3: CASSQDWTGANYGYTF

size: few
D: .
J: TRBJ2-5
V: TRBV20-1
DNA: TGCAGTGCTAGCAGTAGCGGCCAAGAGACCCAGTACTTC
CDR3: CSASSSGQETQYF

size: many
D: .
J: TRBJ2-3
V: TRBV3-1
DNA: TGTGCCAGCAGCCAAGGGCGCGGGGCCCGCACAGATACGCAGTATTTT
CDR3: CASSQGRGARTDTQYF

size: .
D: .
J: TRBJ1-1
V: TRBV7-6
DNA: TGTGCCAGCAGCACCCAGGGTAAGGACACTGAAGCTTTCTTT
CDR3: CASSTQGKDTEAFF

size: many
D: .
J: TRBJ1-1
V: TRBV11-1
DNA: TGTGCCAGCAGAGGACGGATGAACACTGAAGCTTTCTTT
CDR3: CASRGRMNTEAFF

size: .
D: .
J: TRBJ1-1
V: TRBV5-1
DNA: TGCGCCAGCAGCTTGGCGCCACAGGGAGCAGGCACTGAAGCTTTCTTT
CDR3: CASSLAPQGAGTEAFF

size: many
D: .
J: TRBJ2-2
V: TRBV28
DNA: TGTGCCAGCAGTCTGGAGGGGGCAAGCACCGGGGAGCTGTTTTTT
CDR3: CASSLEGASTGELFF